This T cell receptor (beta chain) was identified during a study of human T cells and chemical hapten exposure. Study-wide background: An area of 2 cm by roughly 2 cm on upper inner arm skin received 2% DPC for sensitization. Study-level results: Donors' alopecia may make their immune response differ from healthy people's.

CDR3 length: 18 amino acids. From germline, CDR1 is LGHNA and CDR2 YSLEER. V lost 0 bases to trimming and J lost 5 bases, with 22 bases between them. For this clonotype: Antigen specificity is unknown.

TCRdb reprocessed the RACE reads via MiXCR and lists one record per CDR3 protein. Altogether some 200,000 distinct CDR3 sequences are present, more than 25% being singletons, with the ten largest covering roughly 3%. The time point was: pre-sensitization, week 0. Regarding treatment: therapeutic diphenylcyclopropenone sensitization with weekly scalp DPC. Investigators collected blood before applying each patch test. The chain employs TRBV4-3 and TRBJ2-5; either TRBD1 or TRBD2 may fit D (6 bases each). The sequence derives from a woman in her thirties with alopecia areata. Some clones in this sample may be carry-over from other donors' samples. This sample comprised whole blood, obtained in connection with sensitization to the hapten diphenylcyclopropenone (DPC). CDR3 nucleotides: TGCGCCAGCAGCCAAGATGCCGCACTAGGGGGGCGTCCGGAGACCCAGTACTTC. This sequence encodes CASSQDAALGGRPETQYF.